The entry that follows covers one TCR beta chain sequence. This clonotype was seen ten or more times. Its antigen has not been determined. There are no base qualities to consult, and no much larger clone falls within one base. These data are taken from a study of CD8 T cells in ankylosing spondylitis (TCRdb year 2017). Study-level background: T cell receptor beta repertoires were profiled in healthy donors and ankylosing spondylitis patients so that disease-linked TCR variants could be found. In total, the full study cohort was made up of 95 to 110 healthy donors and about two dozen ankylosing spondylitis patients. Samples of peripheral blood were taken, and for ankylosing spondylitis patients, synovial fluid was collected as well.

Study-wide findings and limitations: Some of the motif variants had been reported before in the synovial fluid and blood of reactive arthritis patients, a finding that suggests common disease-initiation mechanisms. According to the report, matched synovial fluid samples from ankylosing spondylitis patients were significantly enriched for the disease-linked clones. In peripheral blood, the disease-linked clones were found at relatively low frequencies and had a CD8+ phenotype. Blood from ankylosing spondylitis patients appeared to be characterized by a TCR beta motif composed of under 10 highly homologous amino acid variants.

The data were produced on an Illumina HiSeq 2500. Quantitative 5'-RACE with molecular barcodes was used to prepare TCR beta libraries. Under the source paper's analysis protocol: Disease-linked TCR variants were identified with a new computational method built on a probabilistic model of VDJ rearrangement. The raw public reads went through TCRdb reprocessing: fastp at Q25, MiXCR clone calling, in-frame beta chains kept. Rows merge per CDR3 protein into single entries with the most common DNA and genes. The V and J calls and clone size come from TCRdb's table, not from the authors' own analysis. The sample records over 200,000 distinct CDR3 sequences, roughly a tenth of which are singletons. Roughly a fifth of the sample is taken by the ten largest. From its cysteine to its phenylalanine, the CDR3 spans 16 amino acids. Only the CDR3 portion is preserved as DNA: 48 bases, with reading frame beginning at the first base. Taken from the germline V gene, the CDR1 and CDR2 loops are SGHTA and FQGNSA. Clipping removes 4 bases from V and 1 base from J, with 6 as the unmatched junction base count.

Sequenced input: blood, either unsorted or a sorted T cell fraction (not recorded which). The TCR sequence derives from a male donor with ankylosing spondylitis or in good health (not recorded which). This chain is built from TRBV7-2 and TRBJ2-7; the central 11 bases match TRBD2. The CDR3 protein: CASSSWTSGLSYEQYF. At the DNA level, the sequence is TGTGCCAGCAGCTCCTGGACTAGCGGGCTATCCTACGAGCAGTACTTC.